A selection of T cell receptor beta chains follows, all from one sample in a study of blood T cell repertoires in COVID-19. Only in-frame clones appear in the TCRdb table, and some are missing; sequencing was by immunoSEQ multiplex PCR. The table includes 250,000 or so clones, approximately 86% detected once. Material: peripheral blood. These receptors were taken from a man aged 35-49 years with active or convalescent COVID-19. Both conserved end residues are part of each CDR3. Fields, in order: J gene, V gene, CDR3 protein.

>TRBJ1-1|TRBV6-5
CASSYFGDNSEAFF
>TRBJ1-2|TRBV2
CASNRFNYGYTF
>TRBJ2-4|TRBV6-5
CASSYQGQVGGIQYF
>TRBJ1-2|TRBV5-6
CASSLWSGEDGYTF
>TRBJ2-1|TRBV7-7
CASSLNRLTYNEQFF
>TRBJ2-6|TRBV6-2/TRBV6-3
CASSSGGLPSGANVLTF
>TRBJ2-3|TRBV27
CASSPPIGGHTDTQYF
>TRBJ2-3|TRBV13
CASNLGGALDTQYF
>TRBJ2-2|TRBV9
CASSVGGKGNTGELFF
>TRBJ1-1|TRBV19
CASSQGLNTEAFF
>TRBJ1-5|TRBV2
CASSPARRTQHF
>TRBJ1-5|TRBV9
CASSARQEIGPQHF
>TRBJ2-5|TRBV20-1
CSASVIQGGETQYF
>TRBJ2-1|TRBV7-3
CASSLARRGSYNEQFF
>TRBJ2-1|TRBV24-1
CATSDLGTSGENEQFF
>TRBJ2-1|TRBV29-1
CSVVVQGSDEQFF
>TRBJ2-7|TRBV5-1
CASRFVDRESYEQYF
>TRBJ1-1|TRBV4-2
CASSQDPGPNTEAFF
>TRBJ2-1|TRBV5-1
CASSLGDREYNEQFF
>TRBJ2-2|TRBV6-5
CASSYARAGELFF
>TRBJ2-3|TRBV5-1
CASSLQNRRQAVSTDTQYF
>TRBJ1-6|TRBV5-1
CASSLDGLSSYNSPLHF
>TRBJ2-3|TRBV19
CASSHPRWRESTDTQYF
>TRBJ1-1|TRBV6-5
CASRRQGGGTEAFF
>TRBJ1-1|TRBV9
CASSASLDTEAFF
>TRBJ2-7|TRBV5-1
CASRTSGSHNEQYF
>TRBJ1-1|TRBV3-1/TRBV3-2
CASSQSRGRGTEAFF
>TRBJ1-1|TRBV2
CASRPDRVAFF
>TRBJ1-1|TRBV11-3
CASSTQGLGTEAFF
>TRBJ2-3|TRBV5-1
CASSLPGGSGTDTQYF
>TRBJ2-5|TRBV5-1
CASSQPTDVPQETQYF
>TRBJ1-2|TRBV4-1
CASSPGTGGIDYGYTF